This T cell receptor (beta chain) originates from a study of control samples from healthy donors and cancer patients. The table came from immunoSEQ multiplex PCR; TCRdb's copy has only in-frame clones and leaves some out. The table includes around 94,000 clones, approximately 93% detected once. Germline CDR1 SGDLS, CDR2 YYNGEE. With 3 bases clipped from V and 7 bases from J, the junction kept 11 bases outside the gene matches. The CDR3 contains 16 residues. This clonotype was sampled from a woman in her thirties in good health. The chain employs TRBV9 and TRBJ2-1; 9 positions agree with TRBD2. Source material: blood. Here the CDR3 reads CASSDPLAGGPNEQFF. The CDR3 DNA reads as TGTGCCAGCAGCGACCCCTTGGCGGGGGGGCCTAATGAGCAGTTCTTC.